This T cell receptor beta chain was sequenced for a study of shared clonotypes between healthy human individuals. The repertoire was sequenced with immunoSEQ multiplex PCR; TCRdb's copy has only in-frame clones and lacks some. The table shows over 2 million clones, with roughly 90% occurring only once. This receptor was taken from a man younger than 30 in good health. Some clones in this sample may be carry-over from other donors' samples. Sequencing was done on a sample of naive CD4+ T cells from PBMCs. The subset denotes: CD45RA+ positively selected.

The CDR3 sequence: CASSLMQGTYEQYF. CDR3 in DNA: TGTGCCAGCAGCTTGATGCAGGGCACCTACGAGCAGTACTTC. V usage is TRBV5-4 and J usage is TRBJ2-7; possible D gene TRBD1, 5 bases. CDR1 and CDR2 from the germline V gene are SGHNT and YYREEE (reference sequence). Trimming left V 1 base short and J 2 bases short, with 10 bases between. The length of the CDR3 is 14 residues. Full variable domain (remainder filled in from reference TRBV5-4 and TRBJ2-7): ETGVTQSPTHLIKTRGQQVTLRCSSQSGHNTVSWYQQALGQGPQFIFQYYREEENGRGNFPPRFSGLQFPNYSSELNVNALELDDSALYLCASSLMQGTYEQYFGPGTRLTVT.